This TCR beta chain was captured by sequencing in a study of CD8+ T cells in alopecia areata. Study-wide context: Treated patients received oral tofacitinib, 5 to 10 mg twice daily. Tofacitinib ran for 6 to 18 months before 6 months off drug.

General study points: Higher clonality was seen in lesional scalp than in normal scalp, especially in alopecia totalis/universalis.

This clone was seen a few times. Antigen: not known. RNA was isolated and reverse transcribed to cDNA, the sequencing template. Assay: immunoSEQ multiplex PCR; the TCRdb copy retains only in-frame clones and omits some. The sample records 120,000 or so clones, around 60% being singletons. Treatment of the sample: oral pan-JAK inhibitor, 5-10 mg twice daily. PBMCs provided sorted CD4+ and CD8+ T cells. Trimming removed 1 base from V and 4 bases from J; junction bases left unmatched: 3. This CDR3 is built from 16 residues. CDR1 SEHNR and CDR2 FQNEAQ come from the germline V gene (reference sequence). The sample in question was CD4+ T cells sorted from blood, obtained at week 4, from a patient treated with tofacitinib. The clonotype was recovered from a human donor with alopecia areata. The V and J genes are TRBV7-9 and TRBJ2-3, with 12 bases fitting TRBD1. In nucleotides, the CDR3 is TGTGCCAGCAGCTTAGGGGACAGGGGGCGCGCAGATACGCAGTATTTT. Translation gives CASSLGDRGRADTQYF.